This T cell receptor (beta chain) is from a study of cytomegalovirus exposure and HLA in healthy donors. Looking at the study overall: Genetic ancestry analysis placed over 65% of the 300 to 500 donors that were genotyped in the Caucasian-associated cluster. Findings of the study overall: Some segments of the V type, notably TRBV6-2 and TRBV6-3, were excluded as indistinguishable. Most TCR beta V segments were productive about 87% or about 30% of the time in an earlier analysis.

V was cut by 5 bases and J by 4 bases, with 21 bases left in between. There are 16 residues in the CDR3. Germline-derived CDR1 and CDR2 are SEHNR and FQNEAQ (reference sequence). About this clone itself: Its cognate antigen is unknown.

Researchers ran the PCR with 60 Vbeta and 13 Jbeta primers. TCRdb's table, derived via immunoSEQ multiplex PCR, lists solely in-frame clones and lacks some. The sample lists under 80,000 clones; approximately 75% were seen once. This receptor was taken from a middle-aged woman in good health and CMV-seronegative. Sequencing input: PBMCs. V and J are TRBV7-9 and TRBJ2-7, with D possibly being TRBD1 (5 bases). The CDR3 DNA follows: TGTGCCAGCAGCCCCAAGCAGGGAAGTCTATTGTACGAGCAGTACTTC. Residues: CASSPKQGSLLYEQYF.